The T cell receptor (beta chain) under discussion was sequenced for a study of T cells in Graves' hyperthyroidism and ophthalmopathy. Study outcomes and limitations: Patients with ophthalmopathy were separated from those with stable hyperthyroidism by a 13 V-J model.

The study excluded patients with uncontrolled infection, other autoimmune disease, pregnancy or lactation. Amplification of TCR beta CDR3 regions was performed using RNA transcripts as template. First-round RT-PCR of the TCR CDR3 relied on the HTBI primer set. TCRdb itself ran the multiplex PCR reads through MiXCR, one entry per CDR3 protein. The repertoire includes roughly 580,000 distinct CDR3 sequences, under 60% of them detected once, and approximately 8.2% sits in the top ten. This clonotype was picked up a small number of times. Its antigen is undetermined. The receptor was isolated from a young woman with Graves' hyperthyroidism. The source material was peripheral blood or thyroid tissue (not recorded which).

As DNA, the CDR3 is TGCGCCAGCAGCCCTTGGTTTAGCGGGAGGGCTGAGGAGACCCAGTACTTC. It encodes CASSPWFSGRAEETQYF. J is TRBJ2-5 and V is TRBV10-2, with TRBD2 identical over 11 bases. The CDR3 sequence is 17 residues long. Per germline, CDR1 WSHSY and CDR2 SAAADI. Trimming took 6 bases from V and 5 from J; bases not matched to a gene: 14.